Given below is one T cell receptor (beta chain) in context. Its specificity is not known. The repertoire was sequenced with immunoSEQ multiplex PCR; TCRdb's copy has only in-frame clones and lacks some. The sample records about 96,000 clones, 90% being singletons. V lost 5 bases to trimming and J lost 6 bases, with 15 bases between them. Germline V gene sequence: CDR1 SGHRS, CDR2 YFSETQ. CDR3 length equals 14 residues. The data derive from a study of T cell responses to AZD1222 COVID-19 vaccine. Whole-study results and caveats: Baseline serostatus was positive in only a handful of AZD1222 recipients.

The sequence was collected from an adult in good health. The sequenced sample was peripheral blood, obtained on day 0 of AZD1222 vaccination. The chain is built from TRBV5-1 and TRBJ2-1; D is uncertain. Here the CDR3 DNA reads TGCGCCAGCAGATATGAAGCTTCCAGCAATGAGCAGTTCTTC. Its translation: CASRYEASSNEQFF.